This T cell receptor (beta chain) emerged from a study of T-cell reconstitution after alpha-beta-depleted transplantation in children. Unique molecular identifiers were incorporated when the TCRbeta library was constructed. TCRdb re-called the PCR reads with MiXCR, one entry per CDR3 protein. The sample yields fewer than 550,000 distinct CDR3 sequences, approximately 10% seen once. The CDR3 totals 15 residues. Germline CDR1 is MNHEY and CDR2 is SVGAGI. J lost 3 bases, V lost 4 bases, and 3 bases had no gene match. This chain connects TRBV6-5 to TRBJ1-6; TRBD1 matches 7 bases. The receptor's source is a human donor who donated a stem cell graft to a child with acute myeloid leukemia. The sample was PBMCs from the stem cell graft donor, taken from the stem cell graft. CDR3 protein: CASSSTGYYNSPLHF. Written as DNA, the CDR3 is TGTGCCAGCAGTTCGACAGGGTACTATAATTCACCCCTCCACTTT.